This T cell receptor beta chain was sequenced in a study of tumor-infiltrating lymphocytes in primary liver carcinoma (dated by TCRdb to the late 2010s). Regarding the research as a whole: The five patients, three men and two women aged 30 to 69 years, had hepatocellular carcinoma (four) or combined HCC and intrahepatic cholangiocarcinoma (one). A total of some 35 specimens from 5 patients underwent TCRbeta repertoire sequencing, comprising about 25 tumor regions, 5 adjacent noncancerous liver tissues and 5 peripheral blood samples. Each sample produced roughly 3.65 to 7.5 million productive TCRbeta reads, and read depth showed no significant difference between tissue types. Tumors of the five patients were stage T1-T3 N0M0 with maximum diameters of about 4.2 to 11 cm. To link TCRbeta repertoire diversity to the local molecular phenotype, the 20 to 25 tumor region samples were profiled with Agilent mRNA microarrays. For each liver tumor, the study sampled five regions along with adjacent normal tissue and blood, and applied TCRbeta repertoire sequencing, expression microarrays and whole-exome sequencing. Technical replicate repertoires showed high reproducibility, with mean shared-clone rates approximately 0.9 and correlation coefficients above 0.95. Study-wide findings and limitations: The top 250 clones accounted for a significantly greater share of the repertoire in tumors than in blood (p = 0.039). The study included only a few patients, and the authors note findings should be validated in a larger study. Because sequencing covered only the TCR beta chain and unpaired alpha chains were not captured, true repertoire diversity is likely underestimated. Because the samples were bulk and unsorted, CD4+ and CD8+ T cell repertoires could not be compared. Just about 7.5-24% of top clones turned up in all five regions of a tumor, which suggests spatial heterogeneity among tumor-infiltrating T cells. Repertoire overlap was found to be higher between tumor regions (mean approximately 35%) than between tumor-adjacent (approximately 17%) or tumor-blood (around 15%) pairs, consistent with antigen-driven expansion.

Points on this clonotype: Its antigen has not been determined. A read error is likely, as this CDR3 ends without the conserved phenylalanine or tryptophan. It is unclear where the CDR3 begins or ends on the DNA, so no DNA is shown, and the CDR3 is as TCRdb lists it.

A total of 14 residues make up the CDR3, ends included. CDR1 SGHNT and CDR2 YENEEA were looked up in the germline V gene. Using a constant-region primer and ProtoScript II reverse transcriptase, TCRbeta-specific cDNA was reverse-transcribed from around 520 ng total RNA. The TCRbeta libraries were prepared through three rounds of nested multiplex PCR following a slightly modified ARM-PCR procedure. The first two PCR rounds used multiplex TRBV1-TRBV30 forward primers with a Cbeta reverse primer, each for 10 cycles. Sample barcodes and Illumina adapters were added in a final 25-cycle PCR with Deep VentR polymerase. Amplicons of 200-500 bp were gel-purified with a QIAquick gel extraction kit before sequencing. The TCRbeta amplicons were sequenced with 250-bp paired-end reads on an Illumina HiSeq 2500. The study's own analysis went as follows. Reads were quality-trimmed with Trimmomatic v0.33, and paired reads were merged with FLASH v1.2.11 to recover full CDR3 sequences. V, D and J germline segments were assigned to the rearranged TCRbeta sequences using MiGEC v1.2.1b. Clonotype statistics and Shannon-Wiener diversity indices were calculated with VDJtools v1.0.0. To reduce sampling bias, subsequent analyses other than the diversity analysis used only the 250 most abundant clonotypes in each sample. TCRdb trimmed public reads at Q25 via fastp, called clones via MiXCR and kept in-frame beta chains. CDR3 protein sequences are deduplicated, and each keeps its most common genes and DNA. TCRdb's processing, not the study's, gives the V and J calls here. In all, the sample holds about 100,000 distinct CDR3 sequences, and about 70% of those were seen once. The ten largest clones add up to roughly 10% of the sample.

Total RNA and DNA were co-extracted from approximately 20-30 mg of bulk tissue with the AllPrep DNA/RNA mini kit, without cell sorting. Roughly five patients with histopathologically diagnosed primary liver carcinoma underwent surgical resection in China between November 2015 and 2016. Patients had chronic HBV infection and were treatment-naive at sampling. Each tumor was sampled at five spatially separated regions: the superior, inferior, left-lateral and right-lateral poles and the tumor centre. Histology showed that every tumor sample contained more than 80% viable tumor cells. Fresh tumor and adjacent tissue pieces were bisected; one half was stored in RNAlater at -80°C, the other sent for histology.

The source is a woman in her sixties with primary liver carcinoma and hepatitis B virus infection. The specimen was liver tumor tissue from sampling region 5. The cell subset or site label corresponds to: tumor region T5, tumor centre. The sequence links TRBV11-3 to TRBJ1-1. For the CDR3, the sequence is CASSRGLQDTEVFV.